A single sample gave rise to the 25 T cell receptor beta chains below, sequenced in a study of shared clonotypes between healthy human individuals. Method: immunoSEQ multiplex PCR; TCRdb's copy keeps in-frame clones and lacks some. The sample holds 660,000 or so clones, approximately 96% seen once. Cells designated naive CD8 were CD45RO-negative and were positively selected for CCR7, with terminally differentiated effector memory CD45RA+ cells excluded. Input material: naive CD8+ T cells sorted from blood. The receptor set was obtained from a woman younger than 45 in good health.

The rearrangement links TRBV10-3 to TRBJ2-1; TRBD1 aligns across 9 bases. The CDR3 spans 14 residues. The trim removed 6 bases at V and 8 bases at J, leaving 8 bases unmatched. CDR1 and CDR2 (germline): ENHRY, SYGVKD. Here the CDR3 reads CAIRSTGGRDEQFF. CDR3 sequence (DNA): TGTGCCATCAGGTCGACAGGGGGACGGGATGAGCAGTTCTTC.

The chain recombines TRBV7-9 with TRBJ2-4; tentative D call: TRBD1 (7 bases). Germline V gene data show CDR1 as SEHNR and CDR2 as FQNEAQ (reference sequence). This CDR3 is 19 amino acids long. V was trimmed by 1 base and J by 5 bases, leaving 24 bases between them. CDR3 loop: CASSLVGGQTRRVENIQYF. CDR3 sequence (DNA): TGTGCCAGCAGCTTAGTAGGGGGACAGACTAGGCGGGTTGAAAACATTCAGTACTTC.

The CDR3 here is CASSLAAGEQFF. The DNA of the CDR3 is TGTGCCAGCAGCTTAGCGGCGGGGGAGCAGTTCTTC. This rearrangement joins TRBV7-9 to TRBJ2-1; tentatively, D is TRBD2 (6 bases). CDR1 is SEHNR, CDR2 FQNEAQ, per germline (reference sequence). Trimming removed 0 bases from V and 10 bases from J, with 7 bases in between. The CDR3 sequence is 12 residues long.

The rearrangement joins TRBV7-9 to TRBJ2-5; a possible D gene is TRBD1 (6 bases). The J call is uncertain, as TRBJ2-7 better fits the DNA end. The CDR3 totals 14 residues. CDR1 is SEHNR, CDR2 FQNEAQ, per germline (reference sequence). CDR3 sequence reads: CASSTGQSSYEQYF. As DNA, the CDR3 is TGTGCCAGCAGCACCGGACAGAGCTCCTACGAGCAGTACTTC.

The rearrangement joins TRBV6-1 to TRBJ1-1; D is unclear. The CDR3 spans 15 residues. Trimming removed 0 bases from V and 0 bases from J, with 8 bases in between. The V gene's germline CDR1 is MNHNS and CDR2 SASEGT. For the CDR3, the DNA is TGTGCCAGCAGTGAAGCCACGACTATGAACACTGAAGCTTTCTTT. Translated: CASSEATTMNTEAFF.

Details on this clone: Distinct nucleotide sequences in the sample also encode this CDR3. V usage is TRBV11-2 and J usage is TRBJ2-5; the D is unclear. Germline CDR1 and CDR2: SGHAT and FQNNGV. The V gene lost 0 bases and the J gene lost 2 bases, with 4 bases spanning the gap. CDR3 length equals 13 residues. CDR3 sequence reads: CASSLEPQETQYF. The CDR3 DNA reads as TGTGCCAGCAGCTTAGAACCGCAAGAGACCCAGTACTTC.

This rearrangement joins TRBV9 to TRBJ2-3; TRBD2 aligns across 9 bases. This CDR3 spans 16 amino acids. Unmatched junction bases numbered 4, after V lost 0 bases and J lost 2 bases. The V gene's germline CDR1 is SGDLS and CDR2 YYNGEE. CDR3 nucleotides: TGTGCCAGCAGCGTAGGACTAGCGGCTTACACAGATACGCAGTATTTT. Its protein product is CASSVGLAAYTDTQYF. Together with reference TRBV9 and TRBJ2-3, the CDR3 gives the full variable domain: DSGVTQTPKHLITATGQRVTLRCSPRSGDLSVYWYQQSLDQGLQFLIQYYNGEERAKGNILERFSAQQFPDLHSELNLSSLELGDSALYFCASSVGLAAYTDTQYFGPGTRLTVL.

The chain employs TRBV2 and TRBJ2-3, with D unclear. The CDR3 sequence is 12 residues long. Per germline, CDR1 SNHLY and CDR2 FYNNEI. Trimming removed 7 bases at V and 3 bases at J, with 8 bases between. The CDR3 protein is CASISLTDTQYF. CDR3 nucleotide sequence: TGTGCCAGCATCTCTCTAACAGATACGCAGTATTTT.

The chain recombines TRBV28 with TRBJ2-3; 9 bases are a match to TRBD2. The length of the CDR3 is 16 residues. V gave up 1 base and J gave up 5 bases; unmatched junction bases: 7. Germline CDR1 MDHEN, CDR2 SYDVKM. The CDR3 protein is CASSLYAGGGGDTQYF. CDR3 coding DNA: TGTGCCAGCAGTTTATATGCGGGAGGGGGGGGAGATACGCAGTATTTT.

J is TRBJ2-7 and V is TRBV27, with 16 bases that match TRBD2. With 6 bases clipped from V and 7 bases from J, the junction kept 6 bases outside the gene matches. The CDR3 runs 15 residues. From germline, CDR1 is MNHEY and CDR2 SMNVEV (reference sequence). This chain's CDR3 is CASSPGTSGREEQYF. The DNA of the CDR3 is TGTGCCAGCAGCCCCGGGACTAGCGGGAGGGAAGAGCAGTACTTC.

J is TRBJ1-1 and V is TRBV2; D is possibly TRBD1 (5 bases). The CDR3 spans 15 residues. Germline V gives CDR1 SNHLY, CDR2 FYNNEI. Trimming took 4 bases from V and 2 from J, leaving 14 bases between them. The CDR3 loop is CASSGGTTANTEAFF. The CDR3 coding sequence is TGTGCCAGCAGTGGGGGGACGACAGCCAACACTGAAGCTTTCTTT.

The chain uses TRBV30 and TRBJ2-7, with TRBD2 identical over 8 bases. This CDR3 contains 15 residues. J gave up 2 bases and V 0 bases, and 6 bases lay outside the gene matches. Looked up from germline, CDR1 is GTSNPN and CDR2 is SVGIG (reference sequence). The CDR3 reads CAWSVPRTSTYEQYF. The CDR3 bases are TGTGCCTGGAGTGTACCGCGGACTAGCACCTACGAGCAGTACTTC.

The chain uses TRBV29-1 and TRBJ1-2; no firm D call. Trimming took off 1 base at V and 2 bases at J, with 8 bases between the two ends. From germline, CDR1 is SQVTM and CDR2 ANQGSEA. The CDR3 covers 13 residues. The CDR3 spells CSVEGVGNYGYTF. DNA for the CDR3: TGCAGCGTTGAAGGGGTCGGAAACTATGGCTACACCTTC.

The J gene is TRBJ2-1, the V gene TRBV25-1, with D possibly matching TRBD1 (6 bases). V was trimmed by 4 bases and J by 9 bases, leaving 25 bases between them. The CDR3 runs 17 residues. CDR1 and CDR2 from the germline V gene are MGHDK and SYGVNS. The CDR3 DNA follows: TGTGCCAGCAGTGGGGGTCGACAGAGTAATAGCAGGGGTGAGCAGTTCTTC. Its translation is CASSGGRQSNSRGEQFF.

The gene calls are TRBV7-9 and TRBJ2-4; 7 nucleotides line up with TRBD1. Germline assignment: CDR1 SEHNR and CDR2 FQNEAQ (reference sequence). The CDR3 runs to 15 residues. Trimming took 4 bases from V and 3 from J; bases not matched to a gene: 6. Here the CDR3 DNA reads TGTGCCAGCAGCTCCAACCGGGACAGCAAAAACATTCAGTACTTC. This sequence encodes CASSSNRDSKNIQYF.

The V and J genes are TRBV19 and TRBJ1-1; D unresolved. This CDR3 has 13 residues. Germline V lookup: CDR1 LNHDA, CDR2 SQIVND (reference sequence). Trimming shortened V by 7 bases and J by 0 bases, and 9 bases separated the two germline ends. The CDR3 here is CASNEHMNTEAFF. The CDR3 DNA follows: TGTGCCAGTAACGAACATATGAACACTGAAGCTTTCTTT.

The CDR3 protein is CASSTSGAYNEQFF. In nucleotides, the CDR3 is TGTGCCAGCTCCACCTCAGGGGCCTACAATGAGCAGTTCTTC. V and J are TRBV27 and TRBJ2-1, with D perhaps matching TRBD1 (6 bases). The V and J ends lost 8 bases and 2 bases respectively, with 13 bases between them. CDR1 MNHEY and CDR2 SMNVEV come from the germline V gene (reference sequence). The CDR3 is 14 amino acids.

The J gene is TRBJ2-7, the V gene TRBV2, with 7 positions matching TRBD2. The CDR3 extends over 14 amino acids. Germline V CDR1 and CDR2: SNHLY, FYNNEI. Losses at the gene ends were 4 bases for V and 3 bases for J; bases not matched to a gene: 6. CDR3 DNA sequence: TGTGCCAGCAGTGCCGGGACGGGGGGCTACGAGCAGTACTTC. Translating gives CASSAGTGGYEQYF.

CDR3: CASSYRGDYGYTF. The CDR3 DNA follows: TGTGCCAGCAGCTACAGGGGAGACTATGGCTACACCTTC. The chain has TRBV13 and TRBJ1-2; 7 bases are a match to TRBD1. The CDR3 sequence is 13 residues long. J gave up 3 bases and V 4 bases, and 2 bases lay outside the gene matches. CDR1 is PRHDT and CDR2 is FYEKMQ in the germline V gene (reference sequence).

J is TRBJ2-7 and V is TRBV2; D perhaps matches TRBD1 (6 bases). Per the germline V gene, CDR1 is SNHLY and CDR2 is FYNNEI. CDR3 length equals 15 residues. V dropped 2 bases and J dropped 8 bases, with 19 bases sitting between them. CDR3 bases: TGTGCCAGCAGTGAACACTGGTTTGGCAGGGGAAAGCAGTACTTC. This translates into CASSEHWFGRGKQYF.

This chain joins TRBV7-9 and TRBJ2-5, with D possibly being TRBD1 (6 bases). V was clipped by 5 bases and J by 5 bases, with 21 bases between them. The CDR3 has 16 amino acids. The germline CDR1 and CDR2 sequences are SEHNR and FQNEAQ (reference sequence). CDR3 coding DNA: TGTGCCAGCAGCCGTACAGGGTCCGGGGTTTGGGAGACCCAGTACTTC. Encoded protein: CASSRTGSGVWETQYF.

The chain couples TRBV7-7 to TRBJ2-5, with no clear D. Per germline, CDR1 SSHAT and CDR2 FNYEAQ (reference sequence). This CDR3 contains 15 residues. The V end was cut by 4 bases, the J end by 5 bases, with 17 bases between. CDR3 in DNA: TGTGCCAGCAGCTCCTCGGGCCTTAGTGAGGAGACCCAGTACTTC. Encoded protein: CASSSSGLSEETQYF.

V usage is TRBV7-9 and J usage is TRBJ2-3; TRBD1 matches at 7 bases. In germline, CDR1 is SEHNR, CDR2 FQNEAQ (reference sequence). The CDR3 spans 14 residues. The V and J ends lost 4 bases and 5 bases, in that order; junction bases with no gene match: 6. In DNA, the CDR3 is TGTGCCAGCAGCTCCGACAGGGATATAGATACGCAGTATTTT. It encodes CASSSDRDIDTQYF.

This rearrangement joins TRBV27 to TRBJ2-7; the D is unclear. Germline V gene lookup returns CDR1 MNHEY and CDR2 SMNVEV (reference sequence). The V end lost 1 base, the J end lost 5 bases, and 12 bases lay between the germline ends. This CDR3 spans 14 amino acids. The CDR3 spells CASSLYRFAHEQYF. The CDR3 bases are TGTGCCAGCAGTTTATACCGGTTTGCCCACGAGCAGTACTTC.

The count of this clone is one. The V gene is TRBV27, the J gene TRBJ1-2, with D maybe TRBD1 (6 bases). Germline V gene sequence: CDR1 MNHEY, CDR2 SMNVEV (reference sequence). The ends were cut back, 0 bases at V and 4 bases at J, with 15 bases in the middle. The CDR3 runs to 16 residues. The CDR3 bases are TGTGCCAGCAGTTTATCCCCGCACAGGGTTGGCTATGGCTACACCTTC. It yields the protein CASSLSPHRVGYGYTF.